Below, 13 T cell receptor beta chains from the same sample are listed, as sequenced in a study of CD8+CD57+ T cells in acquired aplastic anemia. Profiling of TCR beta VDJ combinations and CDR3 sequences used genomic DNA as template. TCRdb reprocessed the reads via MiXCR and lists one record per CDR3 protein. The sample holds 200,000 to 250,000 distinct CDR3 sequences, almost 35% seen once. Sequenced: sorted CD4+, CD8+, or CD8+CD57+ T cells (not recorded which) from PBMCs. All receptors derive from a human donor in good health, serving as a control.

The CDR3 bases are TGTGCCACCAGCAGAGACGACGGCCTACGAGGTTCACCCCTCCACTTT. It is translated as CATSRDDGLRGSPLHF. The chain carries TRBV15 and TRBJ1-6; D gene ambiguous. V lost 0 bases and J 9 bases, leaving 15 bases between the germline ends. The CDR3 is 16 amino acids. The germline V gene has CDR1 LNHNV and CDR2 YYDKDF (reference sequence).

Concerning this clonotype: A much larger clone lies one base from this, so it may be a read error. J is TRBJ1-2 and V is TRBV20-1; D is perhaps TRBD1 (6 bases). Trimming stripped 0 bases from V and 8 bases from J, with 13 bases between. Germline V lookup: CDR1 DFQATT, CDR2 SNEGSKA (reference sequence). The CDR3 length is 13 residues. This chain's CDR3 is CSARDTGARGYTF. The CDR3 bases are TGCAGTGCTAGAGATACGGGGGCGCGGGGCTACACCTTC.

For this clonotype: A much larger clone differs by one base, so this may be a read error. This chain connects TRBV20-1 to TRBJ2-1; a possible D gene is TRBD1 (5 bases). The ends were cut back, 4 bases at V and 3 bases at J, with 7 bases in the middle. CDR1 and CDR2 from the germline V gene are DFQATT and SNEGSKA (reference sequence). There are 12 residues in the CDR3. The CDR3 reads CSATGHYNEQFF. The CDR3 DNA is TGCAGTGCTACCGGACACTACAATGAGCAGTTCTTC.

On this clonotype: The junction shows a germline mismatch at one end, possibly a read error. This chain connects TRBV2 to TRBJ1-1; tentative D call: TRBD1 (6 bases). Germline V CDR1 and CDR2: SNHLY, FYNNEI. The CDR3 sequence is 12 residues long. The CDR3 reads CATGAGNNEAFF. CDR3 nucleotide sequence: TGTGCCACGGGGGCGGGGAACAATGAAGCTTTCTTT.

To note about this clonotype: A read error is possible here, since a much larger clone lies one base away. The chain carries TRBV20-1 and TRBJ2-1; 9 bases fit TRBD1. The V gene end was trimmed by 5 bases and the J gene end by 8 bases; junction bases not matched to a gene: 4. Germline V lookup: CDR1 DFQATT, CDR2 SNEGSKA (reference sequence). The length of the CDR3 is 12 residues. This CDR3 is CSAWGQGDEQFF. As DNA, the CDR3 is TGCAGTGCTTGGGGACAGGGTGATGAGCAGTTCTTC.

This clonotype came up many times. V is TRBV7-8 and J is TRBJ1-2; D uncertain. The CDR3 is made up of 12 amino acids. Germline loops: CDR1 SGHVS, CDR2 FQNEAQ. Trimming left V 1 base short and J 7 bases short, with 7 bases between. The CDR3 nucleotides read TGTGCCAGCAGCTTAGTTGTAGGTGGCTACACCTTC. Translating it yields CASSLVVGGYTF. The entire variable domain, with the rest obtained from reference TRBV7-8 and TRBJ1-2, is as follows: GAGVSQSPRYKVAKRGQDVALRCDPISGHVSLFWYQQALGQGPEFLTYFQNEAQLDKSGLPSDRFFAERPEGSVSTLKIQRTQQEDSAVYLCASSLVVGGYTFGSGTRLTVV.

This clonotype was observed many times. The CDR3 loop is CASSFRDNSYEQYF. The CDR3 nucleotides read TGTGCCAGCAGTTTCCGGGACAACTCCTACGAGCAGTACTTC. The rearrangement uses TRBV6-5 and TRBJ2-7; weak D call: TRBD1 (6 bases). The germline V gene encodes CDR1 MNHEY and CDR2 SVGAGI. This CDR3 is built from 14 residues. The germline V and J ends were trimmed by 4 bases and 0 bases, with 10 bases remaining between them.

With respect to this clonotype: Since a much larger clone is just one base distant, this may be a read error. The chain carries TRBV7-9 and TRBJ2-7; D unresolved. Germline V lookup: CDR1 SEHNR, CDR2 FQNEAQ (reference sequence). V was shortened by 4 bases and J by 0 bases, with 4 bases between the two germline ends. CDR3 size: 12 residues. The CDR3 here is CASSCTSYEQYF. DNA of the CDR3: TGTGCCAGCAGCTGTACCTCCTACGAGCAGTACTTC.

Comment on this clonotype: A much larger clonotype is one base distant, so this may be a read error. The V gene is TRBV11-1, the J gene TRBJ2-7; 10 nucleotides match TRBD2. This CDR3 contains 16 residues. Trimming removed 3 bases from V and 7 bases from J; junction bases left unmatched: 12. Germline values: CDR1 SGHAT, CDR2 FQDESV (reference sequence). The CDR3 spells CASSFKASGGGNEQYF. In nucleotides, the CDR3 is TGTGCCAGCAGCTTTAAGGCTAGCGGGGGCGGGAATGAGCAGTACTTC.

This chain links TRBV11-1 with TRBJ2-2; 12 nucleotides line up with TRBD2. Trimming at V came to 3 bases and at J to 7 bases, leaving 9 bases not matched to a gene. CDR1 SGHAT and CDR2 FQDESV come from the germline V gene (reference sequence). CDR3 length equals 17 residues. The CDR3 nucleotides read TGTGCCAGCAGCTTCAGACTAGCGGGGGCTGCCCACGGGGAGCTGTTTTTT. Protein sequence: CASSFRLAGAAHGELFF. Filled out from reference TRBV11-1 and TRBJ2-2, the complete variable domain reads EAEVAQSPRYKITEKSQAVAFWCDPISGHATLYWYRQILGQGPELLVQFQDESVVDDSQLPKDRFSAERLKGVDSTLKIQPAELGDSAMYLCASSFRLAGAAHGELFFGEGSRLTVL.

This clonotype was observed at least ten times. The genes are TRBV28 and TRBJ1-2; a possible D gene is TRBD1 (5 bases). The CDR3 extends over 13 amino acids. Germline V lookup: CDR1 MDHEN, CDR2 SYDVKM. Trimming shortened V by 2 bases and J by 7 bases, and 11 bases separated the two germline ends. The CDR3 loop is CASSLGFRAGYTF. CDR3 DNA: TGTGCCAGCAGTTTAGGTTTCAGGGCTGGCTACACCTTC.

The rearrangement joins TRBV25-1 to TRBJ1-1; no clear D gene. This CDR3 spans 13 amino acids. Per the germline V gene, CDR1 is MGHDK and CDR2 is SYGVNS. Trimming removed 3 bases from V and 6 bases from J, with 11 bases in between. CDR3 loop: CASSEGFLAEAFF. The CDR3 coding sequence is TGTGCCAGCAGTGAGGGTTTCCTAGCTGAAGCTTTCTTT.

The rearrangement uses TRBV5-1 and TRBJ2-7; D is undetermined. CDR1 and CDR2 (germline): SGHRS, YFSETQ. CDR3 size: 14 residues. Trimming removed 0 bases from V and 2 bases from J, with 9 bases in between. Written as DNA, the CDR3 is TGCGCCAGCAGCTTGGTAGGCGGCACCTACGAGCAGTACTTC. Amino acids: CASSLVGGTYEQYF.